This T cell receptor (beta chain) originates from a study of cytomegalovirus exposure and HLA in healthy donors. This clone was observed a few times. With 60 Vbeta and 13 Jbeta primers, the PCR was carried out. In the source study's methods: Approximately 9.9 million shared chains were among the about 80 million unique TCR beta chains that a later analysis counted. TCRdb keeps only in-frame clones here, not all; method: immunoSEQ multiplex PCR. V and J calls and clone size are those listed in that table; D and trimming were worked out from the DNA. The sample records under 200,000 clones, 75% being singletons. The TCR sequence derives from a female donor in good health and CMV-seronegative. Sequencing input: PBMCs.

The CDR3 is CASSPQGTLIKETQYF. The CDR3 bases are TGTGCCAGCAGCCCACAGGGGACACTAATAAAAGAGACCCAGTACTTC. The rearrangement links TRBV9 to TRBJ2-5; TRBD1 agrees at 7 bases. V lost 4 bases, J lost 3 bases, and 12 bases stayed unmatched. The CDR3 runs to 16 residues. Germline lookup yields CDR1 SGDLS and CDR2 YYNGEE.